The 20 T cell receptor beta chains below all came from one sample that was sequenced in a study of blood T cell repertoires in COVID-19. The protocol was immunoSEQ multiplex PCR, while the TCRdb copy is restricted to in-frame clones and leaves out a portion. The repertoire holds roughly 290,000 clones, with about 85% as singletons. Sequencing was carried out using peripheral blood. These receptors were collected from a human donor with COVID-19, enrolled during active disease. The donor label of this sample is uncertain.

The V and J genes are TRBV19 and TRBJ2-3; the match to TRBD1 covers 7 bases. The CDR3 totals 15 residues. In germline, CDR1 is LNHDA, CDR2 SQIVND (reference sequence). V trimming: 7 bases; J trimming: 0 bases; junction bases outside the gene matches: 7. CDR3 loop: CASKGTATSTDTQYF. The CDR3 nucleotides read TGTGCCAGTAAAGGGACAGCTACTAGCACAGATACGCAGTATTTT.

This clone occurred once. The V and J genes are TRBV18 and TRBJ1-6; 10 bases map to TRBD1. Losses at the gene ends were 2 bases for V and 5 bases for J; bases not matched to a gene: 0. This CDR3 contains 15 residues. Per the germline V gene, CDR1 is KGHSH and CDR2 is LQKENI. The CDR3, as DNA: TGTGCCAGCTCACCAGGGACAGGGGATAATTCACCCCTCCACTTT. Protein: CASSPGTGDNSPLHF.

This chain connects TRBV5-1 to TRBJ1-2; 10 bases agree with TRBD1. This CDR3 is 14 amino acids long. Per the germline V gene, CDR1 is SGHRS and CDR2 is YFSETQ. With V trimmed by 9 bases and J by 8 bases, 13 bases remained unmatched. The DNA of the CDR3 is TGCGCCACCCGTAAGACAGGGGGCGAAGCGGGCTACACCTTC. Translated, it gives CATRKTGGEAGYTF.

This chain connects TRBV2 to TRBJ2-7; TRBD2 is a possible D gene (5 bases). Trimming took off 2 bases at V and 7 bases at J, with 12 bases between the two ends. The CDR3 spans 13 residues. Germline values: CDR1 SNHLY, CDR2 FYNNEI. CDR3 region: CASSEWIEGEQYF. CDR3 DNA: TGTGCCAGCAGTGAATGGATAGAGGGAGAGCAGTACTTC.

The CDR3 sequence is CASSRWTGQSGNTIYF. DNA for the CDR3: TGTGCCAGCAGTCGGTGGACAGGGCAGTCTGGAAACACCATATATTTT. The chain joins TRBV28 to TRBJ1-3, with 8 bases aligning to TRBD1. This CDR3 spans 16 amino acids. Germline V gene sequence: CDR1 MDHEN, CDR2 SYDVKM. Trimming cost V 5 bases and J 1 base; bases outside gene matches: 7.

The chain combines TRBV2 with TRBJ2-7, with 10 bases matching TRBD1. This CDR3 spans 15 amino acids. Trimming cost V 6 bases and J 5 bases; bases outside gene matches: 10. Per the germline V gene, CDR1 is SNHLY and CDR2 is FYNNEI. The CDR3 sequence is CASRIFPGTGDEQYF. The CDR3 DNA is TGTGCCAGCAGAATTTTCCCCGGGACAGGGGACGAGCAGTACTTC.

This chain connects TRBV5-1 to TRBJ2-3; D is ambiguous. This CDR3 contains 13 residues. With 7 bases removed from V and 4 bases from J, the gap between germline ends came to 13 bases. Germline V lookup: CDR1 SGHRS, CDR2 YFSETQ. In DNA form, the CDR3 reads TGCGCCAGCGGTCCGAGTCGGTCAGATACGCAGTATTTT. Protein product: CASGPSRSDTQYF.

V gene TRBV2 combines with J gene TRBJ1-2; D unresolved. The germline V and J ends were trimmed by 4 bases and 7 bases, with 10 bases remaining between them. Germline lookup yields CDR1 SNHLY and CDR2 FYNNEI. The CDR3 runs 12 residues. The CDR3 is CASSAEGVGYTF. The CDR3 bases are TGTGCCAGCAGTGCAGAGGGCGTTGGCTACACCTTC.

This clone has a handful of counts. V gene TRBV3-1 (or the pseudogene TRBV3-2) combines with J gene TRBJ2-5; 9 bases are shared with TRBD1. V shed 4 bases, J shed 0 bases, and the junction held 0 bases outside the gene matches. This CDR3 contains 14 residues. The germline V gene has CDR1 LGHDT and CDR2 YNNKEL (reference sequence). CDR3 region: CASSRDRDQETQYF. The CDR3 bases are TGTGCCAGCAGCCGGGACAGGGACCAAGAGACCCAGTACTTC.

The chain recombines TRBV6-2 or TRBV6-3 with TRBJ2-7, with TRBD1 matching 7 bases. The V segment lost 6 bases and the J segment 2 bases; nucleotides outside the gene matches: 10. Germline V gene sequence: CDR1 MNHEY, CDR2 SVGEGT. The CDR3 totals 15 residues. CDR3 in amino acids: CASSSSDRVPYEQYF. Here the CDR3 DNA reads TGTGCCAGCAGCTCCTCTGACAGGGTACCCTACGAGCAGTACTTC.

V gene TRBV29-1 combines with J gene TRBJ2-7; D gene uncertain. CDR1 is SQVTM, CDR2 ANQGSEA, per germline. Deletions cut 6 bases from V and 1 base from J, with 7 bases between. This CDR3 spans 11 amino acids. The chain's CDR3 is CSVLLSYEQYF. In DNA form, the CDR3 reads TGCAGCGTGCTATTATCCTACGAGCAGTACTTC.

The CDR3 DNA reads as TGTGCCAGCAGCCAAGATGGCGGGAGCACCGGGGAGCTGTTTTTT. This gives the protein CASSQDGGSTGELFF. V gene TRBV3-1 (or the pseudogene TRBV3-2) combines with J gene TRBJ2-2, with 7 nucleotides matching TRBD2. J lost 4 bases, V lost 0 bases, and 2 bases had no gene match. The CDR3 runs 15 residues. Germline V lookup: CDR1 LGHDT, CDR2 YNNKEL (reference sequence).

DNA for the CDR3: TGTGCCAGCAGTGTGGGACTATTGAACACTGAAGCTTTCTTT. Encoded protein: CASSVGLLNTEAFF. This chain uses TRBV27 with TRBJ1-1, with D perhaps TRBD1 (5 bases). From germline, CDR1 is MNHEY and CDR2 SMNVEV (reference sequence). The length of the CDR3 is 14 residues. The V end was cut by 5 bases, the J end by 0 bases, with 10 bases between.

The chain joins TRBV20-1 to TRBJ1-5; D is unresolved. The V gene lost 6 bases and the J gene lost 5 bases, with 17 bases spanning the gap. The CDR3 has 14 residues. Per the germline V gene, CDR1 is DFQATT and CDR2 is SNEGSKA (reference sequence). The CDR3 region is CSASPRVGDQPQHF. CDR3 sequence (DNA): TGCAGTGCCAGTCCAAGGGTGGGAGATCAGCCCCAGCATTTT.

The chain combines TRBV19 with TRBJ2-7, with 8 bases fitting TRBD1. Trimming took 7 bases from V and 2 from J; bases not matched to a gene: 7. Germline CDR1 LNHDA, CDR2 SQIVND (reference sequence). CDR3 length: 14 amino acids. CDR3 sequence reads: CASIAGTGTYEQYF. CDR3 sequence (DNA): TGTGCCAGTATCGCCGGGACAGGTACCTACGAGCAGTACTTC.

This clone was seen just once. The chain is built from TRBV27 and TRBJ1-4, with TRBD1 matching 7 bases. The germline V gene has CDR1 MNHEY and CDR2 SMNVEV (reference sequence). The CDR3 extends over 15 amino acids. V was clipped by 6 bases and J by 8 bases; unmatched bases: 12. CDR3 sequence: CASSRNDRVVEKLFF. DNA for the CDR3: TGTGCCAGCAGCAGGAACGACAGGGTGGTCGAAAAACTGTTTTTT.

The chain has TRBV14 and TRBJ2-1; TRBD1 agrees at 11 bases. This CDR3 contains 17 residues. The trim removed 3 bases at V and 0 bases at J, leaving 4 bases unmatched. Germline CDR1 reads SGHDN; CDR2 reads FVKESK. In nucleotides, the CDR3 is TGTGCCAGCAGCCATGGCGGGACAGGGGGCTCCTACAATGAGCAGTTCTTC. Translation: CASSHGGTGGSYNEQFF.

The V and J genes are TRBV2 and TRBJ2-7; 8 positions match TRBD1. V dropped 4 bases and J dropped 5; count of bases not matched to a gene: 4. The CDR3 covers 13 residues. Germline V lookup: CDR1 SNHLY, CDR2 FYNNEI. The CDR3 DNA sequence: TGTGCCAGCAGTGTCCAGGGGGCCCACGAGCAGTACTTC. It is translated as CASSVQGAHEQYF.

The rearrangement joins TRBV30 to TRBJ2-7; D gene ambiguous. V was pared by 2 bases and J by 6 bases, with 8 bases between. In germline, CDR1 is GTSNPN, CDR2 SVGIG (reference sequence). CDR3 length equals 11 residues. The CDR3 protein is CAWSYQVEQYF. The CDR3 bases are TGTGCCTGGAGTTATCAGGTCGAGCAGTACTTC.

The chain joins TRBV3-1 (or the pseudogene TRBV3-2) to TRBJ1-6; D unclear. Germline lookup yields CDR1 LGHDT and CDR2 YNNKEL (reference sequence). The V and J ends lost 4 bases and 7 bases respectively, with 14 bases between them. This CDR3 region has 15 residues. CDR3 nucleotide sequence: TGTGCCAGCAGCCCGTTCGGGGAAGGCAATTCACCCCTCCACTTT. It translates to CASSPFGEGNSPLHF.